The rows below give T cell receptor beta chains drawn from one sample of a study of blood T cell repertoires in COVID-19. Data came from immunoSEQ multiplex PCR; TCRdb stores just in-frame clones and leaves some out. Among roughly 70,000 clones listed, 75% to 90% were seen once. Sequencing input: peripheral blood. The receptor source for this set is a woman aged 80 or older with active COVID-19. Each CDR3 is given with its conserved first and last residue. A D gene is named only where the DNA matches it firmly. Expanded clones get a size class; other rows say once, few or many, or leave the size out.

len: 16; abundance: -; d_gene: -; j_gene: TRBJ2-2; v_gene: TRBV10-3; CDR3aa: CAISETRRGGAGELFF; CDR3nt: TGTGCCATCAGTGAAACCCGAAGGGGCGGGGCCGGGGAGCTGTTTTTT
len: 14; abundance: -; d_gene: -; j_gene: TRBJ1-5; v_gene: TRBV7-2; CDR3aa: CASSLGTLSQPQHF; CDR3nt: TGTGCCAGCAGCTTAGGGACTCTTAGTCAGCCCCAGCATTTT
len: 13; abundance: -; d_gene: -; j_gene: TRBJ1-5; v_gene: TRBV5-8; CDR3aa: CASSLAGDQPQHF; CDR3nt: TGTGCCAGCAGCTTAGCAGGGGATCAGCCCCAGCATTTT
len: 18; abundance: -; d_gene: TRBD2; j_gene: TRBJ2-3; v_gene: TRBV5-5; CDR3aa: CASSLAKLSGPRTDTQYF; CDR3nt: TGTGCCAGCAGCTTGGCCAAGCTTAGCGGGCCTCGCACAGATACGCAGTATTTT
len: 16; abundance: -; d_gene: TRBD2; j_gene: TRBJ2-5; v_gene: TRBV24-1; CDR3aa: CATSESTSGRRVTQYF; CDR3nt: TGTGCCACCAGTGAGTCGACTAGCGGGAGGCGAGTGACCCAGTACTTC
len: 15; abundance: -; d_gene: TRBD2; j_gene: TRBJ2-1; v_gene: TRBV5-1; CDR3aa: CASSLTSGSTNEQFF; CDR3nt: TGCGCCAGCAGCTTGACTAGCGGGAGCACGAATGAGCAGTTCTTC
len: 19; abundance: -; d_gene: TRBD2; j_gene: TRBJ2-5; v_gene: TRBV3-1/TRBV3-2; CDR3aa: CASSRRTSGRAIGQETQYF; CDR3nt: TGTGCCAGCAGCCGCAGGACTAGCGGGAGGGCGATCGGCCAAGAGACCCAGTACTTC
len: 14; abundance: -; d_gene: TRBD1; j_gene: TRBJ2-3; v_gene: TRBV6-5; CDR3aa: CASRRTGGTDTQYF; CDR3nt: TGTGCCAGCAGGCGGACAGGTGGCACAGATACGCAGTATTTT
len: 14; abundance: -; d_gene: TRBD1; j_gene: TRBJ2-5; v_gene: TRBV9; CDR3aa: CASSAGTEQETQYF; CDR3nt: TGTGCCAGCAGCGCGGGGACAGAGCAAGAGACCCAGTACTTC
len: 13; abundance: -; d_gene: -; j_gene: TRBJ2-1; v_gene: TRBV3-1/TRBV3-2; CDR3aa: CASSQLNYNEQFF; CDR3nt: TGTGCCAGCAGCCAGTTAAACTACAATGAGCAGTTCTTC
len: 16; abundance: -; d_gene: TRBD2; j_gene: TRBJ2-1; v_gene: TRBV28; CDR3aa: CASSLLSGRAFNEQFF; CDR3nt: TGTGCCAGCAGCCTACTTAGCGGGAGGGCCTTCAATGAGCAGTTCTTC
len: 14; abundance: -; d_gene: -; j_gene: TRBJ1-1; v_gene: TRBV10-3; CDR3aa: CAISESREGTEAFF; CDR3nt: TGTGCCATCAGTGAGTCAAGGGAGGGCACTGAAGCTTTCTTT
len: 13; abundance: once; d_gene: -; j_gene: TRBJ2-7; v_gene: TRBV7-9; CDR3aa: CASSLEGIYEQYF; CDR3nt: TGTGCCAGCAGCTTAGAGGGGATTTACGAGCAGTACTTC
len: 15; abundance: -; d_gene: TRBD1; j_gene: TRBJ1-1; v_gene: TRBV15; CDR3aa: CATSRGGQGGTEAFF; CDR3nt: TGTGCCACCAGCAGAGGGGGACAGGGGGGCACTGAAGCTTTCTTT